This T cell receptor beta chain was recorded in a study of blood T cells in healthy people across ages. Study information: Template switching retrieved approximately one barcoded beta molecule for each two T cells.

A word on this clonotype: Its antigen is undetermined.

Whole-study findings and limits: A roughly linear age-dependent decrease characterized TCR beta diversity per million T cells.

Samples had at least 7 million PBMCs isolated from them. A second PCR, run for about 6 to 12 cycles, used a sample-barcoded 5' primer plus a J-beta primer mix. Each CDR3 protein is one row after TCRdb ran MiXCR on the 5' RACE reads. Of about 830,000 distinct CDR3 sequences in the sample, roughly 60% were seen once. Germline-derived CDR1 and CDR2 are MNHEY and SVGAGI. The V gene end was trimmed by 3 bases and the J gene end by 1 base; junction bases not matched to a gene: 8. The CDR3 totals 16 residues. The chain recombines TRBV6-5 with TRBJ2-5, with 7 bases fitting TRBD1. The material sequenced was blood. The source is a man aged 25 to 40 in good health. CDR3 in amino acids: CASSYPSGGSQETQYF. As DNA, the CDR3 is TGTGCCAGCAGTTATCCGTCAGGGGGTAGCCAAGAGACCCAGTACTTC.